The 9 T cell receptor beta chains below come from one sample, sequenced in a study of T cell responses to AZD1222 COVID-19 vaccine. Here immunoSEQ multiplex PCR was the method, and the copy in TCRdb shows in-frame clones only, minus some. The table shows 200,000 to 250,000 clones, with 90% to 95% occurring only once. The specimen comprised peripheral blood, sampled on day 0 of MenACWY control vaccination. All receptors come from an adult in good health.

This chain connects TRBV7-2 to TRBJ2-1, with 13 bases lining up with TRBD2. The V gene's germline CDR1 is SGHTA and CDR2 FQGNSA. The CDR3 runs to 17 residues. Trimming took 5 bases from V and 0 from J; bases not matched to a gene: 4. This CDR3 is CASSLRTSGGSYNEQFF. The DNA for the CDR3 is TGTGCCAGCAGCCTCCGGACTAGCGGGGGCTCCTACAATGAGCAGTTCTTC.

The rearrangement joins TRBV7-9 to TRBJ1-2; the match to TRBD1 covers 8 bases. Germline-derived CDR1 and CDR2 are SEHNR and FQNEAQ (reference sequence). The CDR3 has 14 amino acids. With 4 bases clipped from V and 4 bases from J, the junction kept 5 bases outside the gene matches. The CDR3 bases are TGTGCCAGCAGCTCCGGACAGGGAGTCTATGGCTACACCTTC. This sequence encodes CASSSGQGVYGYTF. The full variable domain, its missing parts supplied by reference TRBV7-9 and TRBJ1-2, is DTGVSQNPRHKITKRGQNVTFRCDPISEHNRLYWYRQTLGQGPEFLTYFQNEAQLEKSRLLSDRFSAERPKGSFSTLEIQRTEQGDSAMYLCASSSGQGVYGYTFGSGTRLTVV.

The chain employs TRBV2 and TRBJ1-6; TRBD1 is a possible D gene (6 bases). The germline CDR1 and CDR2 sequences are SNHLY and FYNNEI. Trimming shortened V by 7 bases and J by 9 bases, and 16 bases separated the two germline ends. The CDR3 is 14 residues long. The CDR3 reads CASTRGQRGSPLHF. Here the CDR3 DNA reads TGTGCCAGCACCCGAGGACAGCGTGGTTCACCCCTCCACTTT.

The chain couples TRBV12-3 or TRBV12-4 to TRBJ1-1; D may be TRBD1 (5 bases). Trimming cost V 6 bases and J 7 bases, with 15 bases left between them. The CDR3 extends over 13 amino acids. CDR3 protein: CASSTPRGGEAFF. Written as DNA, the CDR3 is TGTGCCAGCAGCACCCCGAGGGGCGGTGAAGCTTTCTTT.

Here the CDR3 DNA reads TGTGCCACCAGCAGAGATTTGGGGTTTTTCTATGGCTACACCTTC. As protein: CATSRDLGFFYGYTF. V usage is TRBV15 and J usage is TRBJ1-2; the D is unclear. This CDR3 is built from 15 residues. The V end was cut by 0 bases, the J end by 4 bases, with 12 bases between. The germline V gene has CDR1 LNHNV and CDR2 YYDKDF (reference sequence).

The V gene is TRBV7-2, the J gene TRBJ1-2; no firm D call. The V gene's germline CDR1 is SGHTA and CDR2 FQGNSA. The V end lost 4 bases, the J end lost 0 bases, and 9 bases lay between the germline ends. The CDR3 totals 14 residues. CDR3 protein: CASSSDISNYGYTF. The DNA of the CDR3 is TGTGCCAGCAGCTCAGACATATCTAACTATGGCTACACCTTC.

The chain recombines TRBV18 with TRBJ2-7; D is possibly TRBD1 (5 bases). The CDR3 is 14 amino acids. V was shortened by 1 base and J by 6 bases, with 13 bases between the two germline ends. Germline V CDR1 and CDR2: KGHSH, LQKENI. CDR3 amino acids: CASSPLSQGGEQYF. The CDR3 coding sequence is TGTGCCAGCTCACCACTGTCTCAGGGCGGCGAGCAGTACTTC.

The chain recombines TRBV2 with TRBJ1-3; 7 bases map to TRBD1. Germline CDR1 reads SNHLY; CDR2 reads FYNNEI. V lost 5 bases and J lost 4; bases outside the gene matches: 5. This CDR3 contains 14 residues. The CDR3 region is CASSRSGGGNTIYF. The CDR3 DNA reads TGTGCCAGCAGTCGCTCAGGGGGAGGAAACACCATATATTTT.

The chain uses TRBV7-7 and TRBJ1-5; unclear D gene. This CDR3 has 13 amino acids. The germline V gene has CDR1 SSHAT and CDR2 FNYEAQ (reference sequence). V was trimmed by 1 base and J by 5 bases, leaving 6 bases between them. CDR3 amino acids: CASSLEWDQPQHF. For the CDR3, the DNA is TGTGCCAGCAGCTTAGAGTGGGATCAGCCCCAGCATTTT.